The sequence of this TCR beta chain was determined in a study of cytomegalovirus exposure and HLA in healthy donors. PCR involved 60 Vbeta and 13 Jbeta primers. Here immunoSEQ multiplex PCR was the method, and the copy in TCRdb shows in-frame clones only, minus some. The profile shows about 190,000 clones, about three quarters of them singletons. The germline gives CDR1 SNHLY, CDR2 FYNNEI. V shed 9 bases and J 2 bases; nucleotides not matched to a gene: 15. This CDR3 has 17 residues. Material: PBMCs. This clonotype was obtained from a woman aged 40-49 years in good health and CMV-seronegative. The chain joins TRBV2 to TRBJ2-3; TRBD1 matches at 9 bases. The CDR3: CASHYQTGGRNTDTQYF. The CDR3 DNA reads TGTGCCAGTCACTACCAGACAGGGGGTCGAAACACAGATACGCAGTATTTT.